This T cell receptor beta chain originates from a study of radiotherapy plus CTLA-4 blockade in lung cancer. Study context: An objective response was seen in around a sixth of patients, and disease control in about 30%.

This clone occurred once. What it recognizes is unknown. Study-wide results and caveats: Radiotherapy plus ipilimumab was followed by expansion in blood of tumor-derived TCR clones.

The CDR3 is 14 amino acids. V shed 0 bases, J shed 9 bases, and the junction held 2 bases outside the gene matches. Germline-derived CDR1 and CDR2 are SQVTM and ANQGSEA. Clones were sequenced by immunoSEQ multiplex PCR, and TCRdb holds only the in-frame ones, with some missing. The sample includes roughly 100,000 clones, approximately 80% of them seen just once. The clonotype was recovered from a human donor with non-small cell lung cancer that progressed on radiotherapy plus ipilimumab. The source was peripheral blood, collected from a patient treated with radiotherapy plus ipilimumab. The chain is built from TRBV29-1 and TRBJ2-1; 13 nucleotides align to TRBD2. The CDR3 DNA reads TGCAGCGTTGAAGAAAGACTAGCGGGAGGTGAGCAGTTCTTC. This encodes CSVEERLAGGEQFF.